This T cell receptor beta chain was documented in a study of T cells in women clearing cervical HPV infection. Per germline, CDR1 SGHNT and CDR2 YYREEE (reference sequence). The V and J ends lost 0 bases and 4 bases respectively, with 13 bases between them. The CDR3 is 15 amino acids. Comments on this clone: The CDR3 end falls 3 residues outside the read, so it is completed with the germline J gene.

Some clones are missing from TCRdb's copy, which holds only in-frame ones; the method was immunoSEQ multiplex PCR. The sample's table shows around 20,000 clones. The sample consisted of blood buffy coat. This TCR was recovered from a woman aged 18 to 75 with a cervical HPV16 infection that either progressed to CIN3+ or cleared (not recorded which). The V call is TRBV5-4, the J call TRBJ1-2; D may be TRBD1 (6 bases). The CDR3 protein is CASSLVEGVSYGYTF. The sequenced CDR3 bases are TGTGCCAGCAGCTTGGTTGAGGGGGTCTCCTATGGC.